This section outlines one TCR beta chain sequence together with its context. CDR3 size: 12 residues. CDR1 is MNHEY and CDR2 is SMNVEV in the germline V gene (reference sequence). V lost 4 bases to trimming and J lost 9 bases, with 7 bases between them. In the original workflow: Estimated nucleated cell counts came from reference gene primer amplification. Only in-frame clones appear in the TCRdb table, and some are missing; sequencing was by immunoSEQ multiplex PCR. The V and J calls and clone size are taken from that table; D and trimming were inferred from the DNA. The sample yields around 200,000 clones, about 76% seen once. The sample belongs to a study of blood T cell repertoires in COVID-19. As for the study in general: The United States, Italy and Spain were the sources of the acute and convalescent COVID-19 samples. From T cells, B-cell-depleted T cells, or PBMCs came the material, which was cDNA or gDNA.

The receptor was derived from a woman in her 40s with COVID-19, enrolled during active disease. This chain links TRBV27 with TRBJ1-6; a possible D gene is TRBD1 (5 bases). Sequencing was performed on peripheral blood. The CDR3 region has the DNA TGTGCCAGCAGTTCAGGGTTTTCACCCCTCCACTTT. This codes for CASSSGFSPLHF.